The source of this T cell receptor (delta chain) is a study of γδ T cells in repeated Plasmodium falciparum infection. There are a few counts of this clone. This likely traces to a read error, being one base from a far larger clone. Other DNA variants within this sample encode the same CDR3. Each sorted gammadelta sample had TRG and TRD chains sequenced. TCRdb reanalysed the multiplex PCR reads via CATT. The sample yields 85,000 to 100,000 delta-chain clones, 0.8% to 1% seen once. Gammadelta T cells were flow-sorted from PBMC into Vgamma9/Vdelta2+ and Vdelta2-negative populations for bulk analysis. This CDR3 comprises 13 residues. Germline CDR1 reads TSWWSYY; CDR2 reads QGS.

V and J are TRDV1 and TRDJ1; possibly TRDD2 for D (5 bases). TCRdb carries no J gene annotation; the J gene was assigned here by matching the DNA with germline. The receptor was derived from a pool of human donors (malaria-infected and uninfected, not separated). Sequenced input: gamma-delta T cells from blood. The CDR3 DNA reads TGTGCTCTTGGGGAAGCCTACACCGACAAACTCATCTTT. Translation gives CALGEAYTDKLIF.